These 32 T cell receptor beta chains were all obtained from the same sample, sequenced in a study of blood T cell repertoires in COVID-19. Sequenced by immunoSEQ multiplex PCR; TCRdb stores in-frame clones only, minus some. The sample yields about 270,000 clones, approximately 90% seen once. Material: peripheral blood. Receptors were obtained from a man aged 55 to 70 who had recovered from COVID-19.

CDR3 nucleotides: TGTGCCAGCAGCGCCGAGGTGAACTCACCCCTCCACTTT. The encoded protein is CASSAEVNSPLHF. V usage is TRBV9 and J usage is TRBJ1-6, with D unclear. Germline V lookup: CDR1 SGDLS, CDR2 YYNGEE. The CDR3 extends over 13 amino acids. V was trimmed by 3 bases and J by 10 bases, leaving 11 bases between them.

The chain recombines TRBV11-2 with TRBJ1-3; D not resolved. V lost 6 bases, J lost 2 bases, and 14 bases lay in between. The CDR3 contains 15 residues. Germline CDR1 is SGHAT and CDR2 is FQNNGV. The CDR3 DNA is TGTGCCAGCAGACTAGAGGGCATTCCTGGAAACACCATATATTTT. This encodes CASRLEGIPGNTIYF. The full variable domain, with the rest looked up from reference TRBV11-2 and TRBJ1-3, is EAGVAQSPRYKIIEKRQSVAFWCNPISGHATLYWYQQILGQGPKLLIQFQNNGVVDDSQLPKDRFSAERLKGVDSTLKIQPAKLEDSAVYLCASRLEGIPGNTIYFGEGSWLTVV.

V usage is TRBV19 and J usage is TRBJ2-6, with 9 positions matching TRBD1. The CDR3 has 17 residues. With V trimmed by 1 base and J by 0 bases, 1 base remained unmatched. Germline loops: CDR1 LNHDA, CDR2 SQIVND (reference sequence). Written as DNA, the CDR3 is TGTGCCAGTAGTATAGGGACAGGGGCCTCTGGGGCCAACGTCCTGACTTTC. It yields the protein CASSIGTGASGANVLTF.

This clone was observed a single time. J is TRBJ1-2 and V is TRBV9; 9 bases match TRBD1. Trimming took 4 bases from V and 7 from J; bases not matched to a gene: 17. Germline V gives CDR1 SGDLS, CDR2 YYNGEE. CDR3 length: 17 amino acids. In nucleotides, the CDR3 is TGTGCCAGCAGCCTCGAAGGCAGGGGACAGGGAGGTGGTGGCTACACCTTC. Its translation is CASSLEGRGQGGGGYTF.

The CDR3 sequence: CASSQNGKSTEAFF. CDR3 in DNA: TGTGCCAGCAGCCAAAACGGGAAATCCACTGAAGCTTTCTTT. J is TRBJ1-1 and V is TRBV7-9; D uncertain. The germline V gene encodes CDR1 SEHNR and CDR2 FQNEAQ (reference sequence). CDR3 length: 14 amino acids. Deletions cut 5 bases from V and 4 bases from J, with 14 bases between.

This rearrangement joins TRBV6-2 or TRBV6-3 to TRBJ2-2, with 15 bases lining up with TRBD2. This CDR3 spans 18 amino acids. Germline V lookup: CDR1 MNHEY, CDR2 SVGEGT. V trimming: 4 bases; J trimming: 1 base; junction bases outside the gene matches: 4. The CDR3 region has the DNA TGTGCCAGCAGTTCTCCGGGACTAGCGGGGGGGAACACCGGGGAGCTGTTTTTT. As protein: CASSSPGLAGGNTGELFF.

This chain connects TRBV6-2 or TRBV6-3 to TRBJ1-2, with D possibly matching TRBD1 (6 bases). Trimming shortened V by 6 bases and J by 5 bases, and 22 bases separated the two germline ends. This CDR3 comprises 16 residues. CDR1 is MNHEY and CDR2 is SVGEGT in the germline V gene. The CDR3 DNA sequence: TGTGCCAGCAGCCCTCTATCCTCGAGGGGGGGGTATGGCTACACCTTC. It is translated as CASSPLSSRGGYGYTF.

The chain has TRBV27 and TRBJ1-2; D perhaps matches TRBD1 (5 bases). Per germline, CDR1 MNHEY and CDR2 SMNVEV (reference sequence). The V gene lost 5 bases and the J gene lost 3 bases, with 10 bases spanning the gap. CDR3 length: 13 residues. The CDR3 sequence is CASSPGFDYGYTF. As DNA, the CDR3 is TGTGCCAGCAGTCCAGGGTTCGACTATGGCTACACCTTC.

The chain employs TRBV18 and TRBJ1-6; maybe TRBD1 (6 bases). Trimming left V 9 bases short and J 13 bases short, with 16 bases between. The CDR3 covers 12 residues. Germline loops: CDR1 KGHSH, CDR2 LQKENI. In nucleotides, the CDR3 is TGTGCCAGTCGGGACACGGCGTCCCCCCTCCACTTT. This codes for CASRDTASPLHF.

The CDR3 DNA reads TGTGCCAGCAGTTATCGAATGGAGCCTGAAGCTTTCTTT. Its translation: CASSYRMEPEAFF. The rearrangement links TRBV6-2 or TRBV6-3 to TRBJ1-1; no firm D call. The CDR3 consists of 13 residues. The V end lost 3 bases, the J end lost 6 bases, and 11 bases lay between the germline ends. The germline CDR1 and CDR2 sequences are MNHEY and SVGEGT.

As DNA, the CDR3 is TGTGCCAGCAGTTCCGGGACAGAAGAGACCCAGTACTTC. It specifies CASSSGTEETQYF. The gene calls are TRBV7-2 and TRBJ2-5; 7 positions agree with TRBD1. The CDR3 sequence is 13 residues long. Germline trimming cut 6 bases from V and 3 bases from J; bases unmatched to any gene: 4. Germline V lookup: CDR1 SGHTA, CDR2 FQGNSA.

This chain links TRBV6-5 with TRBJ1-1, with 7 bases that match TRBD1. CDR3 length equals 13 residues. Germline V gene sequence: CDR1 MNHEY, CDR2 SVGAGI. The trim removed 0 bases at V and 10 bases at J, leaving 5 bases unmatched. CDR3 sequence: CASSYSTGERAFF. Here the CDR3 DNA reads TGTGCCAGCAGTTACTCAACAGGGGAGAGAGCTTTCTTT.

The rearrangement uses TRBV27 and TRBJ1-1, with 12 bases matching TRBD1. The CDR3 has 15 amino acids. V shed 3 bases and J 10 bases; nucleotides not matched to a gene: 9. Germline V gives CDR1 MNHEY, CDR2 SMNVEV (reference sequence). The CDR3 protein is CASSLSGTGGSSAFF. CDR3 sequence (DNA): TGTGCCAGCAGTTTGTCCGGGACAGGGGGCTCTTCAGCTTTCTTT.

This sequence joins TRBV24-1 and TRBJ2-3; TRBD1 matches at 9 bases. J lost 14 bases, V lost 1 base, and 9 bases had no gene match. This CDR3 comprises 14 residues. Germline V gives CDR1 KGHDR, CDR2 SFDVKD. CDR3 residues: CATSDFGTGPSRYF. In DNA, the CDR3 is TGTGCCACCAGTGATTTCGGGACAGGGCCCTCTCGGTATTTT.

The chain uses TRBV6-1 and TRBJ1-6, with no clear D. Germline-derived CDR1 and CDR2 are MNHNS and SASEGT. Trimming took off 2 bases at V and 7 bases at J, with 12 bases between the two ends. This CDR3 is built from 15 residues. The CDR3 loop reads CASSEKEGLNSPLHF. The CDR3 DNA is TGTGCCAGCAGTGAAAAAGAGGGTTTGAATTCACCCCTCCACTTT.

V and J are TRBV30 and TRBJ2-1, with D hard to call. The CDR3 sequence is 17 residues long. Trimming took 4 bases from V and 1 from J, leaving 20 bases between them. Germline V gives CDR1 GTSNPN, CDR2 SVGIG (reference sequence). The CDR3 loop reads CAWNGPVVPLSYNEQFF. In nucleotides, the CDR3 is TGTGCCTGGAATGGGCCGGTGGTGCCCCTATCCTACAATGAGCAGTTCTTC.

V gene TRBV29-1 combines with J gene TRBJ1-2; no clear D. This CDR3 comprises 14 residues. V was shortened by 2 bases and J by 8 bases, with 18 bases between the two germline ends. CDR1 and CDR2 (germline): SQVTM, ANQGSEA. CDR3 loop: CSVEPIIVAGGYTF. The CDR3 nucleotides read TGCAGCGTTGAACCAATCATCGTGGCCGGGGGCTACACCTTC. The complete variable domain, with remaining parts taken from reference TRBV29-1 and TRBJ1-2, reads SAVISQKPSRDICQRGTSLTIQCQVDSQVTMMFWYRQQPGQSLTLIATANQGSEATYESGFVIDKFPISRPNLTFSTLTVSNMSPEDSSIYLCSVEPIIVAGGYTFGSGTRLTVV.

The chain links TRBV2 to TRBJ2-2; D may be TRBD2 (7 bases). V was cut by 6 bases and J by 4 bases, with 15 bases left in between. Germline V gives CDR1 SNHLY, CDR2 FYNNEI. CDR3 length: 15 residues. CDR3: CASRLGGQGTGELFF. CDR3 sequence (DNA): TGTGCCAGCAGGTTGGGGGGGCAGGGCACCGGGGAGCTGTTTTTT. The full variable domain, its missing parts supplied by reference TRBV2 and TRBJ2-2, is EPEVTQTPSHQVTQMGQEVILRCVPISNHLYFYWYRQILGQKVEFLVSFYNNEISEKSEIFDDQFSVERPDGSNFTLKIRSTKLEDSAMYFCASRLGGQGTGELFFGEGSRLTVL.

The rearrangement links TRBV5-1 to TRBJ2-3; TRBD2 aligns across 10 bases. V gave up 7 bases and J gave up 2 bases; unmatched junction bases: 7. Germline V gene lookup returns CDR1 SGHRS and CDR2 YFSETQ. This CDR3 region has 15 residues. CDR3 DNA: TGCGCCAGCTTGCCTAGCGGGGGATTCACAGATACGCAGTATTTT. This encodes CASLPSGGFTDTQYF. The variable domain in full, with the rest retrieved from reference TRBV5-1 and TRBJ2-3, is KAGVTQTPRYLIKTRGQQVTLSCSPISGHRSVSWYQQTPGQGLQFLFEYFSETQRNKGNFPGRFSGRQFSNSRSEMNVSTLELGDSALYLCASLPSGGFTDTQYFGPGTRLTVL.

The chain joins TRBV19 to TRBJ1-2; TRBD1 aligns across 12 bases. The V segment lost 8 bases and the J segment 3 bases; nucleotides outside the gene matches: 7. This CDR3 spans 15 amino acids. The germline V gene has CDR1 LNHDA and CDR2 SQIVND (reference sequence). This CDR3 is CASLPGTGGDYGYTF. The CDR3 bases are TGTGCCAGTCTTCCTGGGACAGGGGGCGACTATGGCTACACCTTC. Full variable domain (outside the CDR3, taken from reference TRBV19 and TRBJ1-2): DGGITQSPKYLFRKEGQNVTLSCEQNLNHDAMYWYRQDPGQGLRLIYYSQIVNDFQKGDIAEGYSVSREKKESFPLTVTSAQKNPTAFYLCASLPGTGGDYGYTFGSGTRLTVV.

The rearrangement joins TRBV27 to TRBJ2-1; D is perhaps TRBD2 (6 bases). Trimming removed 2 bases at V and 10 bases at J, with 21 bases between. The germline gives CDR1 MNHEY, CDR2 SMNVEV (reference sequence). The CDR3 consists of 16 residues. The CDR3 sequence: CASSLRALAVPWEQFF. The CDR3 nucleotides read TGTGCCAGCAGTTTAAGGGCACTAGCAGTCCCGTGGGAGCAGTTCTTC.

The V and J genes are TRBV19 and TRBJ2-1; 9 bases fit TRBD1. Per germline, CDR1 LNHDA and CDR2 SQIVND (reference sequence). This CDR3 has 17 residues. Losses at the gene ends were 5 bases for V and 9 bases for J; bases not matched to a gene: 17. CDR3 in DNA: TGTGCCAGTAGTCCGCCGACCGGGACAGGGAGATATGGTGAGCAGTTCTTC. Its translation: CASSPPTGTGRYGEQFF.

The V call is TRBV5-1, the J call TRBJ2-2; 9 bases line up with TRBD1. V was pared by 5 bases and J by 5 bases, with 7 bases of the junction left unmatched. Germline CDR1 and CDR2: SGHRS and YFSETQ. CDR3 length equals 15 residues. The CDR3, as DNA: TGCGCCAGCAGGAAGGTGACAGGGGGTACCGGGGAGCTGTTTTTT. Its translation: CASRKVTGGTGELFF. The full variable domain, rest sourced from reference TRBV5-1 and TRBJ2-2, is KAGVTQTPRYLIKTRGQQVTLSCSPISGHRSVSWYQQTPGQGLQFLFEYFSETQRNKGNFPGRFSGRQFSNSRSEMNVSTLELGDSALYLCASRKVTGGTGELFFGEGSRLTVL.

CDR3 region: CASSWSGTGPGRELFF. In DNA form, the CDR3 reads TGTGCCAGCAGCTGGTCCGGGACAGGGCCGGGCCGGGAGCTGTTTTTT. This chain uses TRBV7-3 with TRBJ2-2, with TRBD1 matching 9 bases. The CDR3 sequence is 16 residues long. Per germline, CDR1 SGHTA and CDR2 FQGTGA. With 4 bases clipped from V and 9 bases from J, the junction kept 12 bases outside the gene matches. Supplemented by reference TRBV7-3 and TRBJ2-2, the full variable domain reads GAGVSQTPSNKVTEKGKYVELRCDPISGHTALYWYRQSLGQGPEFLIYFQGTGAADDSGLPNDRFFAVRPEGSVSTLKIQRTERGDSAVYLCASSWSGTGPGRELFFGEGSRLTVL.

The J gene is TRBJ2-5, the V gene TRBV25-1; 7 nucleotides match TRBD2. CDR3 size: 14 residues. With 4 bases clipped from V and 5 bases from J, the junction kept 7 bases outside the gene matches. CDR1 and CDR2 (germline): MGHDK, SYGVNS. The CDR3 reads CASSVQRGTETQYF. DNA for the CDR3: TGTGCCAGCAGTGTGCAGCGGGGCACGGAGACCCAGTACTTC.

In its sample, this clone was seen once. The J gene is TRBJ1-2, the V gene TRBV3-1 (or the pseudogene TRBV3-2); 7 bases align to TRBD1. The V segment lost 1 base and the J segment 5 bases; nucleotides outside the gene matches: 7. Germline values: CDR1 LGHDT, CDR2 YNNKEL (reference sequence). This CDR3 has 15 amino acids. DNA for the CDR3: TGTGCCAGCAGCCAAGTTGGGACAGTGACGTATGGCTACACCTTC. It codes for CASSQVGTVTYGYTF.

The CDR3 sequence is CASSENTGGNTIYF. The CDR3 bases are TGTGCCAGCAGTGAAAACACAGGTGGAAACACCATATATTTT. The chain uses TRBV6-1 and TRBJ1-3, with a tentative D call TRBD1 (5 bases). The CDR3 totals 14 residues. Germline assignment: CDR1 MNHNS and CDR2 SASEGT. The ends were cut back, 2 bases at V and 3 bases at J, with 8 bases in the middle.

The chain uses TRBV7-2 and TRBJ2-3; the D is unclear. The CDR3 length is 12 residues. Germline CDR1 and CDR2: SGHTA and FQGNSA. With 2 bases removed from V and 6 bases from J, the gap between germline ends came to 6 bases. The CDR3 region has the DNA TGTGCCAGCAGCTTATCTTCGGATACGCAGTATTTT. It yields the protein CASSLSSDTQYF.

The chain couples TRBV7-3 to TRBJ1-1, with D unclear. This CDR3 is built from 13 residues. The V end lost 1 base, the J end lost 1 base, and 4 bases lay between the germline ends. Germline CDR1 is SGHTA and CDR2 is FQGTGA. The CDR3 spells CASSLSRNTEAFF. Written as DNA, the CDR3 is TGTGCCAGCAGCTTAAGCAGGAACACTGAAGCTTTCTTT.

The V and J genes are TRBV19 and TRBJ1-2; D remains ambiguous. This CDR3 is built from 17 residues. The germline V gene encodes CDR1 LNHDA and CDR2 SQIVND (reference sequence). V shed 4 bases and J shed 4 bases, with 22 bases lying between them. CDR3 sequence reads: CASSRVREGTSSYGYTF. CDR3 DNA: TGTGCCAGTAGTAGAGTACGGGAGGGAACCTCTAGCTATGGCTACACCTTC.

This chain connects TRBV28 to TRBJ1-1; 7 nucleotides agree with TRBD1. V was clipped by 5 bases and J by 1 base; unmatched bases: 7. The germline gives CDR1 MDHEN, CDR2 SYDVKM. CDR3 length: 15 amino acids. Here the CDR3 reads CASSPYRQGNTEAFF. The DNA of the CDR3 is TGTGCCAGCAGTCCATACCGACAGGGGAACACTGAAGCTTTCTTT. Looking up the rest from reference TRBV28 and TRBJ1-1 gives the full variable domain: DVKVTQSSRYLVKRTGEKVFLECVQDMDHENMFWYRQDPGLGLRLIYFSYDVKMKEKGDIPEGYSVSREKKERFSLILESASTNQTSMYLCASSPYRQGNTEAFFGQGTRLTVV.

In its sample, this clone was seen a few times. V usage is TRBV25-1 and J usage is TRBJ2-1, with a possible D match to TRBD1 (6 bases). The V gene's germline CDR1 is MGHDK and CDR2 SYGVNS. The CDR3 extends over 12 amino acids. Between the trimmed V and J ends, which lost 9 bases and 7 bases, there was a span of 13 bases. The CDR3 is CASKDRGNEQFF. CDR3 nucleotide sequence: TGTGCCAGTAAAGATAGGGGGAATGAGCAGTTCTTC.